Following are 23 T cell receptor beta chains from one sample sequenced in a study of identical twins. TCRdb processed the 5' RACE reads anew with MiXCR; each CDR3 protein has one entry. The profile shows around 1.7 million distinct CDR3 sequences, 32% of them singletons. Sequences were obtained from cord blood. Receptor source: a newborn girl in good health.

This clonotype was recorded at least ten times. The chain is built from TRBV11-2 and TRBJ1-4; 8 positions match TRBD1. CDR3 length: 15 residues. Unmatched junction bases numbered 6, after V lost 1 base and J lost 8 bases. CDR1 is SGHAT, CDR2 FQNNGV, per germline. CDR3 DNA: TGTGCCAGCAGCTTAGTGGGGACAGGTGGGGAAAAACTGTTTTTT. Translation gives CASSLVGTGGEKLFF.

This clonotype turned up a few times. The V and J genes are TRBV4-2 and TRBJ2-5, with D possibly matching TRBD1 (5 bases). Trimming shortened V by 0 bases and J by 4 bases, and 9 bases separated the two germline ends. This CDR3 spans 14 amino acids. The germline CDR1 and CDR2 sequences are LGHNA and YNFKEQ. The CDR3 sequence is CASSQDLQGETQYF. CDR3 nucleotide sequence: TGTGCCAGCAGCCAAGATCTGCAGGGAGAGACCCAGTACTTC.

The chain is built from TRBV18 and TRBJ2-5; 8 nucleotides line up with TRBD2. V gave up 4 bases and J gave up 11 bases; unmatched junction bases: 18. Germline CDR1 is KGHSH and CDR2 is LQKENI. The length of the CDR3 is 16 residues. In DNA form, the CDR3 reads TGTGCCAGCTCACTGGGGACTAGTTCCTTTCAGGATGAGCAGTACTTC. Its translation: CASSLGTSSFQDEQYF.

V gene TRBV3-1 combines with J gene TRBJ2-6, with a tentative D call TRBD2 (6 bases). The CDR3 contains 19 residues. The V and J ends lost 0 bases and 0 bases respectively, with 15 bases between them. CDR1 and CDR2 from the germline V gene are LGHDT and YNNKEL (reference sequence). In nucleotides, the CDR3 is TGTGCCAGCAGCCAAGATTACCCCGGGAGAAGCTCTGGGGCCAACGTCCTGACTTTC. Protein: CASSQDYPGRSSGANVLTF.

This clonotype was counted a few times. V is TRBV6-5 and J is TRBJ2-6; D possibly corresponds to TRBD2 (5 bases). CDR1 is MNHEY and CDR2 is SVGAGI in the germline V gene. CDR3 length: 17 amino acids. V was pared by 2 bases and J by 2 bases, with 13 bases between. The CDR3 protein is CASSYILTSPGANVLTF. The CDR3 coding sequence is TGTGCCAGCAGTTACATCCTAACTAGTCCTGGGGCCAACGTCCTGACTTTC.

The chain combines TRBV15 with TRBJ2-3; D ambiguous. Germline lookup yields CDR1 LNHNV and CDR2 YYDKDF (reference sequence). The CDR3 has 14 amino acids. Trimming removed 3 bases from V and 3 bases from J, with 10 bases in between. The CDR3 loop is CATSSRLGTDTQYF. The DNA for the CDR3 is TGTGCCACCAGCAGCAGACTGGGGACAGATACGCAGTATTTT.

Turning to this clonotype: Sequence at one end of the junction differs from germline and may be a read error. V gene TRBV28 combines with J gene TRBJ1-2; D is perhaps TRBD1 (6 bases). Germline loops: CDR1 MDHEN, CDR2 SYDVKM. The CDR3 runs 12 residues. CDR3: CVSRGFNYGYTF. DNA of the CDR3: TGTGTCAGCAGGGGATTTAACTATGGCTACACCTTC.

The table lists this clonotype with many counts. This rearrangement joins TRBV5-1 to TRBJ2-3; the D is unclear. The CDR3 is 15 amino acids. V lost 0 bases, J lost 1 base, and 9 bases lay in between. Germline assignment: CDR1 SGHRS and CDR2 YFSETQ. The CDR3, as DNA: TGCGCCAGCAGCTTGGATCTGGCGGGCACAGATACGCAGTATTTT. It yields the protein CASSLDLAGTDTQYF.

This clonotype was picked up a small number of times. The gene calls are TRBV5-1 and TRBJ2-5; 11 bases map to TRBD2. The length of the CDR3 is 16 residues. Looked up from germline, CDR1 is SGHRS and CDR2 is YFSETQ. V was pared by 4 bases and J by 11 bases, with 16 bases of the junction left unmatched. The CDR3: CASSPGLADLSNEQYF. As DNA, the CDR3 is TGCGCCAGCAGCCCGGGACTAGCGGATTTATCCAATGAGCAGTACTTC.

As for this clonotype: A junction boundary mismatches the germline segment, possibly from a read error. The gene calls are TRBV20-1 and TRBJ1-1, with a tentative D call TRBD1 (6 bases). Germline V CDR1 and CDR2: DFQATT, SNEGSKA (reference sequence). CDR3 length equals 15 residues. As DNA, the CDR3 is TGCAGTGTTAGACGTACAGGGAGGGTGAACACTGAAGCTTTCTTT. Translation gives CSVRRTGRVNTEAFF.

The rearrangement joins TRBV12-3 or TRBV12-4 to TRBJ2-7; TRBD1 agrees at 10 bases. The CDR3 is 16 residues long. V lost 7 bases, J lost 4 bases, and 13 bases stayed unmatched. CDR3 loop: CASTRQGALSGYEQYF. The CDR3 bases are TGTGCCAGCACCCGACAGGGGGCCCTTAGCGGATACGAGCAGTACTTC.

V gene TRBV12-3 or TRBV12-4 combines with J gene TRBJ2-1, with D perhaps assigned TRBD1 or TRBD2 (6 bases each). The DNA end lines up better with TRBJ2-7; the J call may be wrong. This CDR3 spans 15 amino acids. The CDR3 DNA sequence: TGTGCCAGCAGTCCGGGGGCCATCTCCTACAATGAGCAGTACTTC. Protein sequence: CASSPGAISYNEQYF.

Of note for this clonotype: A read error may be the cause here, since a much bigger clone is one base away. The chain links TRBV29-1 to TRBJ2-1; 8 nucleotides match TRBD1. The V gene end was trimmed by 5 bases and the J gene end by 13 bases; junction bases not matched to a gene: 16. Germline assignment: CDR1 SQVTM and CDR2 ANQGSEA. CDR3 length: 14 amino acids. CDR3 sequence reads: CSVKMWTGPKTQFF. In nucleotides, the CDR3 is TGCAGCGTTAAAATGTGGACAGGGCCAAAGACCCAGTTCTTC.

In this sample, this clonotype turned up a few times. The J gene is TRBJ1-1, the V gene TRBV7-9; 7 bases line up with TRBD1. This CDR3 has 16 residues. Looked up from germline, CDR1 is SEHNR and CDR2 is FQNEAQ (reference sequence). V trimming: 4 bases; J trimming: 1 base; junction bases outside the gene matches: 9. This CDR3 is CASSYRGPLPNTEAFF. In DNA, the CDR3 is TGTGCCAGCAGCTACAGGGGCCCCTTACCGAACACTGAAGCTTTCTTT.

This chain links TRBV12-3 or TRBV12-4 with TRBJ1-1; no firm D call. The CDR3 is 14 amino acids. Trimming took 2 bases from V and 4 from J, leaving 11 bases between them. CDR3 nucleotide sequence: TGTGCCAGCAGTTTATCCCAGGTGAGCACTGAAGCTTTCTTT. Translated, it gives CASSLSQVSTEAFF.

V is TRBV28 and J is TRBJ2-1; TRBD1 is a possible D gene (6 bases). The J call may be in error: the DNA end matches TRBJ2-7 better. CDR1 is MDHEN, CDR2 SYDVKM, per germline. CDR3 length equals 13 residues. The DNA of the CDR3 is TGTGCCAACCAAGACAGGAACTACAATGAGCAGTACTTC. Its protein is CANQDRNYNEQYF.

V usage is TRBV2 and J usage is TRBJ1-2; D not resolved. Germline CDR1 is SNHLY and CDR2 is FYNNEI. The CDR3 consists of 12 residues. Trimming pared 1 base from V and 8 bases from J, leaving 8 bases between. The CDR3 nucleotides are TGTGCCAGCAGTGAAGACGCTTGGGGCTACACCTTC. Its translation: CASSEDAWGYTF.

The gene calls are TRBV7-2 and TRBJ2-5, with 8 bases matching TRBD2. The CDR3 is 15 amino acids. Germline CDR1 SGHTA, CDR2 FQGNSA. The junction had 2 bases not matched to a gene; V was cut back by 0 bases and J by 2 bases. CDR3 sequence (DNA): TGTGCCAGCAGCTTAGCAGTAGCGGGACAAGAGACCCAGTACTTC. Protein sequence: CASSLAVAGQETQYF.

This clonotype turned up a few times. The CDR3 DNA sequence: TGTGCCAGCAGCGCACCAGGACTGGCGAATGAGCAGTTCTTC. It translates to CASSAPGLANEQFF. The J gene is TRBJ2-1, the V gene TRBV9; possibly TRBD2 for D (5 bases). Germline values: CDR1 SGDLS, CDR2 YYNGEE. This CDR3 has 14 amino acids. V was trimmed by 3 bases and J by 7 bases, leaving 14 bases between them.

This clonotype showed up just a few times. This chain connects TRBV6-2 or TRBV6-3 to TRBJ2-5; no clear D. CDR1 and CDR2 (germline): MNHEY, SVGEGT. The CDR3 runs to 17 residues. V dropped 6 bases and J dropped 0 bases, with 20 bases sitting between them. As DNA, the CDR3 is TGTGCCAGCAGCCGTGGACGCAACACTCCGTACCAAGAGACCCAGTACTTC. Translating gives CASSRGRNTPYQETQYF.

This clonotype was found a few times. V is TRBV20-1 and J is TRBJ2-3; 8 positions agree with TRBD2. The CDR3 consists of 13 residues. J gave up 6 bases and V 3 bases, and 5 bases lay outside the gene matches. Germline CDR1 DFQATT, CDR2 SNEGSKA (reference sequence). Here the CDR3 DNA reads TGCAGTGCTAGTACTAGCGGAACTGATACGCAGTATTTT. Encoded protein: CSASTSGTDTQYF.

The chain couples TRBV29-1 to TRBJ2-1, with D perhaps matching TRBD1 or TRBD2 (6 bases each). Germline CDR1 reads SQVTM; CDR2 reads ANQGSEA. There are 13 residues in the CDR3. Trimming cost V 3 bases and J 9 bases, with 15 bases left between them. CDR3 amino acids: CSVDIIGGSEQFF. The CDR3 nucleotides read TGCAGCGTTGACATTATAGGGGGGAGTGAGCAGTTCTTC.

This clonotype has a handful of counts. This chain links TRBV7-9 with TRBJ1-4, with D unresolved. There are 13 residues in the CDR3. V lost 2 bases, J lost 8 bases, and 9 bases lay in between. Germline V gives CDR1 SEHNR, CDR2 FQNEAQ (reference sequence). Written as DNA, the CDR3 is TGTGCCAGCAGCTTACCGGCAACCGAAAAACTGTTTTTT. This encodes CASSLPATEKLFF.